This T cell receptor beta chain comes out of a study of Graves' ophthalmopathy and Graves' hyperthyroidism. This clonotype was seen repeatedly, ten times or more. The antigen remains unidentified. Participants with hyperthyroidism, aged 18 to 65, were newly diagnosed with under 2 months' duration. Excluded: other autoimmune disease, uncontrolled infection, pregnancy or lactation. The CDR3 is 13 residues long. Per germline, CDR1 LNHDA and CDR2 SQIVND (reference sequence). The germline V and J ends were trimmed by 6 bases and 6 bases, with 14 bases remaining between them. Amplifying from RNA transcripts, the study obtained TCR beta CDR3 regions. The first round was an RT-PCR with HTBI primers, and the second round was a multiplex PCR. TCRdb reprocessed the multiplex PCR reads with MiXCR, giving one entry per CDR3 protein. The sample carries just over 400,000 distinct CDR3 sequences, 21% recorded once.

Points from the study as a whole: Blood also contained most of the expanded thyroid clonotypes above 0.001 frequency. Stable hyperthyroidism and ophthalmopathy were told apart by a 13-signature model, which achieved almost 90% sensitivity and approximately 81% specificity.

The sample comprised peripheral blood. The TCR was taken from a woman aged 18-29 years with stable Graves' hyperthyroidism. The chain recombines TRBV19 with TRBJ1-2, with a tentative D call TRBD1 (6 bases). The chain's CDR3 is CASSPFQGNGYTF. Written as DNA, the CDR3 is TGTGCCAGTAGCCCTTTTCAGGGGAATGGCTACACCTTC.